A selection of T cell receptor beta chains follows, all from one sample in a study of blood T cell repertoires in COVID-19. Clones were read by immunoSEQ multiplex PCR, and TCRdb kept only the in-frame ones, dropping some. This sample has about 200,000 clones, with about 86% found just once. The material sequenced was PBMCs or T cells enriched from blood (not recorded which). These receptors came from a man aged 40-55 years who had recovered from COVID-19. CDR3s include the opening cysteine and the closing phenylalanine or tryptophan. A D gene is named only where the DNA matches it firmly. The listing skips clone size in some rows; elsewhere it reads once, few, many or a size class.

v_call: TRBV18
j_call: TRBJ2-7
d_call: -
clone_size: -
cdr3_aa: CASSIQGGPLDEQYF
cdr3_nt: TGTGCCAGCTCAATTCAAGGAGGTCCCCTCGACGAGCAGTACTTC

v_call: TRBV10-3
j_call: TRBJ2-1
d_call: TRBD2
clone_size: -
cdr3_aa: CAISESGTRHNEQFF
cdr3_nt: TGTGCCATCAGTGAGTCAGGGACTAGACACAATGAGCAGTTCTTC

v_call: TRBV28
j_call: TRBJ1-1
d_call: -
clone_size: once
cdr3_aa: CASRPAGVNTEAFF
cdr3_nt: TGTGCCAGCAGGCCCGCAGGGGTGAACACTGAAGCTTTCTTT

v_call: TRBV21-1
j_call: TRBJ2-4
d_call: -
clone_size: -
cdr3_aa: CASSRRDPGAKNIQYF
cdr3_nt: TGTGCCAGCAGCAGGCGGGATCCCGGGGCCAAAAACATTCAGTACTTC

v_call: TRBV4-1
j_call: TRBJ2-1
d_call: -
clone_size: -
cdr3_aa: CASSPAGNYNEQFF
cdr3_nt: TGCGCCAGCAGCCCAGCAGGTAACTACAATGAGCAGTTCTTC

v_call: TRBV9
j_call: TRBJ1-1
d_call: -
clone_size: -
cdr3_aa: CASKGRGTEAFF
cdr3_nt: TGTGCCAGCAAGGGCAGGGGCACTGAAGCTTTCTTT

v_call: TRBV2
j_call: TRBJ1-2
d_call: -
clone_size: -
cdr3_aa: CASRALEVNGYTF
cdr3_nt: TGTGCCAGCAGAGCCCTCGAAGTGAATGGCTACACCTTC

v_call: TRBV19
j_call: TRBJ2-1
d_call: TRBD1
clone_size: -
cdr3_aa: CASRDRGSSSYNEQFF
cdr3_nt: TGTGCCAGTAGAGACAGGGGTTCCAGCTCCTACAATGAGCAGTTCTTC

v_call: TRBV27
j_call: TRBJ1-5
d_call: TRBD1
clone_size: -
cdr3_aa: CASSRDREGYLTRRSNQPQHF
cdr3_nt: TGTGCCAGCAGTAGGGACAGGGAAGGATATCTAACGAGAAGGAGCAATCAGCCCCAGCATTTT

v_call: TRBV29-1
j_call: TRBJ1-2
d_call: -
clone_size: -
cdr3_aa: CSVVRVAGGYTF
cdr3_nt: TGCAGCGTTGTTCGCGTGGCGGGGGGCTACACCTTC

v_call: TRBV6-2/TRBV6-3
j_call: TRBJ2-2
d_call: TRBD1
clone_size: once
cdr3_aa: CASSDTRQGYTGELFF
cdr3_nt: TGTGCCAGCAGTGACACCCGACAGGGATACACCGGGGAGCTGTTTTTT

v_call: TRBV27
j_call: TRBJ2-1
d_call: TRBD2
clone_size: -
cdr3_aa: CASNGRLGGNEQFF
cdr3_nt: TGTGCCAGCAACGGCCGGTTGGGAGGGAATGAGCAGTTCTTC

v_call: TRBV25-1
j_call: TRBJ2-1
d_call: TRBD1
clone_size: -
cdr3_aa: CASSEDTGAYNEQFF
cdr3_nt: TGTGCCAGCAGTGAAGACACAGGGGCCTACAATGAGCAGTTCTTC

v_call: TRBV4-2
j_call: TRBJ1-2
d_call: TRBD1
clone_size: few
cdr3_aa: CASSQPTGQPAEGYTF
cdr3_nt: TGTGCCAGCAGCCAACCGACGGGACAGCCAGCCGAGGGCTACACCTTC

v_call: TRBV6-5
j_call: TRBJ1-1
d_call: TRBD1
clone_size: -
cdr3_aa: CASRSRQGANTEAFF
cdr3_nt: TGTGCCAGCAGATCTCGACAGGGAGCTAACACTGAAGCTTTCTTT

v_call: TRBV7-2
j_call: TRBJ2-5
d_call: -
clone_size: -
cdr3_aa: CASSLDTGQAQYF
cdr3_nt: TGTGCCAGCAGCTTAGATACCGGCCAGGCCCAGTACTTC